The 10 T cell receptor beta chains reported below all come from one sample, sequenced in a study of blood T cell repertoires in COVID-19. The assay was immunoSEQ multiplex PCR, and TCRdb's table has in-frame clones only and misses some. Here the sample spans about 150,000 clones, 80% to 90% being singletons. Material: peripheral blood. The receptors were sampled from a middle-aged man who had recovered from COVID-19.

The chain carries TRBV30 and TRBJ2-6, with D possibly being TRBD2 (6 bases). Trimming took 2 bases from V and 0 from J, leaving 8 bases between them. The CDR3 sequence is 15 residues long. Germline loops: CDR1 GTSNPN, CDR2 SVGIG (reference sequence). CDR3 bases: TGTGCCTGGAGTATCGGGGGCTCTGGGGCCAACGTCCTGACTTTC. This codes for CAWSIGGSGANVLTF.

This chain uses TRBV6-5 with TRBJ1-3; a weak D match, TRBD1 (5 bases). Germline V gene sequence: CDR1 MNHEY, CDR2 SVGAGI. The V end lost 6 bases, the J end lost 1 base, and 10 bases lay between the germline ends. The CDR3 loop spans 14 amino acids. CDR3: CASSPGSSGNTIYF. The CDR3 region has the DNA TGTGCCAGCAGCCCAGGGTCTTCTGGAAACACCATATATTTT.

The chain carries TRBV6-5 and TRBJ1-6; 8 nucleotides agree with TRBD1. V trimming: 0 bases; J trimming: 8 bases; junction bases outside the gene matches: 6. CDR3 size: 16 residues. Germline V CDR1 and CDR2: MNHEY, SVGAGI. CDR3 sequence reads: CASSYSYPGGDSPLHF. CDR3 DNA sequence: TGTGCCAGCAGTTACTCGTACCCAGGGGGCGATTCACCCCTCCACTTT.

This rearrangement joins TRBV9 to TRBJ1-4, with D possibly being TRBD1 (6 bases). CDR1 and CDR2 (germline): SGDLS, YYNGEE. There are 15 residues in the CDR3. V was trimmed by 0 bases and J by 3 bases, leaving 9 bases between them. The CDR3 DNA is TGTGCCAGCAGCGTAGACTCAGGGGCTAATGAAAAACTGTTTTTT. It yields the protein CASSVDSGANEKLFF.

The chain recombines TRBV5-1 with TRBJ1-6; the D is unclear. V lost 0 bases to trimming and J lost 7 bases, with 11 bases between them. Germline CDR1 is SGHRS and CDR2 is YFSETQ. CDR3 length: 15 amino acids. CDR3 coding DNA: TGCGCCAGCAGCTTGGCCGGGGAGGGCAATTCACCCCTCCACTTT. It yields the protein CASSLAGEGNSPLHF. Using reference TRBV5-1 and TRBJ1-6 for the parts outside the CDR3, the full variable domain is KAGVTQTPRYLIKTRGQQVTLSCSPISGHRSVSWYQQTPGQGLQFLFEYFSETQRNKGNFPGRFSGRQFSNSRSEMNVSTLELGDSALYLCASSLAGEGNSPLHFGNGTRLTVT.

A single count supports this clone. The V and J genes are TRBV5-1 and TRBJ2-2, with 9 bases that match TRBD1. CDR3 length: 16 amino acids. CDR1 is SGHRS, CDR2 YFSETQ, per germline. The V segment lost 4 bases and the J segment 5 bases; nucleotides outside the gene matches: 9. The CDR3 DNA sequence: TGCGCCAGCAGCCTCACAGGGGGCGCGGGTACCGGGGAGCTGTTTTTT. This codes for CASSLTGGAGTGELFF. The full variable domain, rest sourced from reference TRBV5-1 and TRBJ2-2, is KAGVTQTPRYLIKTRGQQVTLSCSPISGHRSVSWYQQTPGQGLQFLFEYFSETQRNKGNFPGRFSGRQFSNSRSEMNVSTLELGDSALYLCASSLTGGAGTGELFFGEGSRLTVL.

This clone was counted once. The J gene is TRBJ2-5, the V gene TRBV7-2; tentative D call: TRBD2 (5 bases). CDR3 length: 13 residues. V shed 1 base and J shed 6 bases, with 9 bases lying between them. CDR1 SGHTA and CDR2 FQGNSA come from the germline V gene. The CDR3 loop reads CASSLGSGKTQYF. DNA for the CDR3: TGTGCCAGCAGCTTAGGGTCGGGGAAGACCCAGTACTTC.

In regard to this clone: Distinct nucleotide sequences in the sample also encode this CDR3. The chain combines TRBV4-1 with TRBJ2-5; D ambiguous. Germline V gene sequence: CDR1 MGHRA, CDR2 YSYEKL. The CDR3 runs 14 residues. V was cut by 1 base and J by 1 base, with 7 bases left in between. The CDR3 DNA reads TGCGCCAGCAGCCAAGTTGGCAGCCAAGAGACCCAGTACTTC. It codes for CASSQVGSQETQYF.

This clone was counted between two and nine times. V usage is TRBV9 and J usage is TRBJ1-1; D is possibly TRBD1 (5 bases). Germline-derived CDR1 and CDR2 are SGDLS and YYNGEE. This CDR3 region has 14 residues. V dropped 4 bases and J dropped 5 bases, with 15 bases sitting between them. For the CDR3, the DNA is TGTGCCAGCAGCCCTCAAGGGGCCGATACTGAAGCTTTCTTT. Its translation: CASSPQGADTEAFF.

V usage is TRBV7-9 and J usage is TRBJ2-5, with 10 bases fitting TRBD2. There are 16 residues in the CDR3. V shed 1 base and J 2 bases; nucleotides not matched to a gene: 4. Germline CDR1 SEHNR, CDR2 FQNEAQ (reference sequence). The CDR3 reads CASSLGLAGLQETQYF. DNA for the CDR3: TGTGCCAGCAGCTTAGGACTAGCGGGTTTACAAGAGACCCAGTACTTC.